This T cell receptor (beta chain) comes out of a study of a mutant IDH1 vaccine in newly diagnosed glioma. The V gene's germline CDR1 is MNHNY and CDR2 SVGAGI (reference sequence). The length of the CDR3 is 12 residues. Trimming left V 7 bases short and J 9 bases short, with 13 bases between. Time point denoted: week 35, safety follow-up. Doses of 300 ug of mutant IDH1 20-mer peptide were given with topical imiquimod. The data were produced by immunoSEQ multiplex PCR, yet TCRdb's version contains in-frame clones alone and is incomplete. The data show some 54,000 clones, with about 85% seen just once and over 4% held by the top ten. This clone has just a few counts. Its antigen is undetermined.

The chain employs TRBV6-6 and TRBJ2-1, with D uncertain. The receptor was isolated from a young woman with glioma. Material: PBMCs, obtained from a glioma patient whose treatment included an IDH1 peptide vaccine. The CDR3: CASNAGPLEQFF. The CDR3 nucleotides read TGTGCCAGCAACGCCGGTCCCCTTGAGCAGTTCTTC.